This T cell receptor beta chain was sequenced in a study of regulatory and conventional T cells in RAG deficiency. Whole-study results and caveats: Shorter CDR3s in all patient subsets; >90% Treg-Tconv overlap in Omenn. Other subsets showed around 9.4-fold reductions, but Treg unique TCR beta sequences fell roughly 100-fold in these patients.

Blood CD4+ CD25-low CD127-high conventional T cells supplied the genomic DNA template. A remark on this clone: The target antigen is unknown.

Data came from immunoSEQ multiplex PCR; TCRdb stores just in-frame clones and leaves some out. The data show 24,000 or so clones, 90% to 95% seen once. The same sample was also used in a study of regulatory T cells. That publication notes: Primers: 52 TRBV forward and 13 TRBJ reverse. Regulatory T cells showed the strongest V-J pair restriction and V/J gene skewing among patient repertoires.

The sequenced material came from CD4+ T cells sorted from blood. The clonotype comes from a human donor in good health.

The CDR3 is CASSKGRNTEAFF. The CDR3 nucleotides read TGTGCCAGTAGCAAGGGTAGGAACACTGAAGCTTTCTTT. The chain has TRBV19 and TRBJ1-1; D call uncertain. The germline gives CDR1 LNHDA, CDR2 SQIVND (reference sequence). The V end was cut by 6 bases, the J end by 1 base, with 9 bases between. The CDR3 covers 13 residues.